Presented here are 26 T cell receptor beta chains from one specimen sequenced in a study of shared T cell receptors in the human thymus (dated by TCRdb to about 2021). The receptor library was made with the immunoSEQ multiplex PCR assay. Here the immuneACCESS table is served through TCRdb, limited to in-frame sequences with V and J called. Missing clones are a known gap in these copies; in checked studies unresolved V genes cover under half, and the rest lacks a known reason. Across this sample there are hundreds of thousands of clones, with about 90% seen only once. The top ten hold roughly 0.0086% of the sample. The same sample was also studied in work on human thymus T cells.

Sequenced material: thymocytes. These receptors were collected from a boy younger than two with a congenital heart defect. Donor details come from another sample of the same person, matched by shared clones.

The V call is TRBV20-1, the J call TRBJ1-4, with D unresolved. CDR3 size: 11 residues. The germline CDR1 and CDR2 sequences are DFQATT and SNEGSKA (reference sequence). The CDR3 DNA sequence: TGCCTTGGAGTCGGAGACGAAAAACTGTTTTTT. It codes for CLGVGDEKLFF.

The V and J genes are TRBV27 and TRBJ1-3, with 11 bases lining up with TRBD1. The germline gives CDR1 MNHEY, CDR2 SMNVEV (reference sequence). The ends lost 2 bases at V and 7 bases at J; junction bases unmatched: 4. The CDR3 spans 15 residues. Written as DNA, the CDR3 is TGTGCCAGCAGTTTAGCGGGACAGGGGGGGAACACCATATATTTT. Encoded protein: CASSLAGQGGNTIYF.

The chain links TRBV19 to TRBJ2-3, with TRBD2 identical over 7 bases. Germline assignment: CDR1 LNHDA and CDR2 SQIVND (reference sequence). The length of the CDR3 is 13 residues. DNA for the CDR3: TGTGTCACGCGGGAGAGTGGCGGGGATACGCAGTATTTT. Its translation is CVTRESGGDTQYF.

This clone showed up just once. The CDR3 DNA is TGTGCCAGCAGCCAACTCACAGGGGGCCACGAGCAGTACTTC. Translated, it gives CASSQLTGGHEQYF. The chain has TRBV5-4 and TRBJ2-7; TRBD1 aligns across 9 bases. The germline gives CDR1 SGHNT, CDR2 YYREEE (reference sequence). The CDR3 covers 14 residues. The V segment lost 4 bases and the J segment 5 bases; nucleotides outside the gene matches: 7.

This clone was seen a handful of times. V is TRBV6-5 and J is TRBJ2-5; D possibly corresponds to TRBD2 (6 bases). Trimming stripped 4 bases from V and 7 bases from J, with 7 bases between. The germline gives CDR1 MNHEY, CDR2 SVGAGI. The CDR3 runs to 11 residues. CDR3 DNA sequence: TGTGCCAGCAGTTCCGGGGGGACCCAGTACTTC. Amino acids: CASSSGGTQYF.

The chain combines TRBV25-1 with TRBJ2-1, with TRBD2 matching 11 bases. Germline V CDR1 and CDR2: MGHDK, SYGVNS. This CDR3 has 17 residues. The junction had 3 bases not matched to a gene; V was cut back by 1 base and J by 1 base. The CDR3 DNA sequence: TGTGCCAGCAGTGAATCGAGACTAGCGGGATCCTACAATGAGCAGTTCTTC. Its translation is CASSESRLAGSYNEQFF.

This clone has more than one count but fewer than ten. The V gene is TRBV5-1, the J gene TRBJ2-3; TRBD2 aligns across 8 bases. Germline values: CDR1 SGHRS, CDR2 YFSETQ. The trim removed 0 bases at V and 8 bases at J, leaving 8 bases unmatched. The CDR3 covers 15 residues. This CDR3 reads CASSLAPSGGATQYF. The CDR3 DNA follows: TGCGCCAGCAGCTTGGCCCCGTCGGGGGGGGCTACGCAGTATTTT.

The rearrangement links TRBV10-2 to TRBJ1-5; 10 bases are shared with TRBD1. The V gene's germline CDR1 is WSHSY and CDR2 SAAADI. The CDR3 length is 14 residues. V was clipped by 10 bases and J by 3 bases; unmatched bases: 6. The CDR3 region is CATRDRGHNQPQHF. CDR3 coding DNA: TGCGCCACCAGGGACAGGGGACACAATCAGCCCCAGCATTTT.

The V and J genes are TRBV4-3 and TRBJ2-2; 9 nucleotides line up with TRBD1. CDR1 is LGHNA and CDR2 is YSLEER in the germline V gene. The CDR3 is made up of 15 amino acids. V lost 3 bases to trimming and J lost 6 bases; unmatched junction nucleotides: 5. CDR3 protein: CASSQDRGRAGELFF. The CDR3 nucleotides read TGCGCCAGCAGCCAGGACAGGGGACGTGCCGGGGAGCTGTTTTTT.

This chain uses TRBV28 with TRBJ2-7, with D possibly TRBD1 on 6 matching bases. The germline CDR1 and CDR2 sequences are MDHEN and SYDVKM. The CDR3 length is 15 residues. V dropped 5 bases and J dropped 0 bases, with 14 bases sitting between them. The CDR3 here is CASSKNRVLSYEQYF. Here the CDR3 DNA reads TGTGCCAGCAGTAAAAACAGGGTTCTCTCCTACGAGCAGTACTTC.

The chain employs TRBV11-2 and TRBJ2-1; the D is unclear. This CDR3 comprises 14 residues. From germline, CDR1 is SGHAT and CDR2 FQNNGV. V dropped 5 bases and J dropped 6 bases, with 14 bases sitting between them. CDR3 in DNA: TGTGCCAGCAGCCCCAAGGTGGCGGCCAATGAGCAGTTCTTC. Its translation is CASSPKVAANEQFF.

The V and J genes are TRBV9 and TRBJ1-2, with 8 bases that match TRBD1. Germline loops: CDR1 SGDLS, CDR2 YYNGEE. The CDR3 runs to 17 residues. V lost 3 bases, J lost 5 bases, and 15 bases stayed unmatched. The CDR3 loop reads CASSDGTGSINKYGYTF. The CDR3 coding sequence is TGTGCCAGCAGCGATGGGACAGGCAGTATTAATAAGTATGGCTACACCTTC.

A single count supports this clone. J is TRBJ1-1 and V is TRBV5-1, with TRBD1 matching over 7 bases. Germline CDR1 and CDR2: SGHRS and YFSETQ. The CDR3 is 15 residues long. Trimming removed 4 bases from V and 2 bases from J; junction bases left unmatched: 8. CDR3 loop: CASSGPGTENTEAFF. The CDR3 bases are TGCGCCAGCAGCGGGCCCGGGACAGAAAACACTGAAGCTTTCTTT.

Only a few counts were recorded for this clone. Because the CDR3's place on the DNA is in doubt, the DNA is left out and the CDR3 is given as listed by TCRdb. The rearrangement joins TRBV21-1 to TRBJ2-7; the table's D call of TRBD2 was not tested on the DNA. TRBV21-1 is labeled a pseudogene. Inclusive of both ends, the CDR3 amounts to 15 amino acids. CDR3 loop: CASSGVASGSSEQYF.

This clone was detected only once. V and J are TRBV28 and TRBJ2-7; 7 bases are shared with TRBD2. V shed 10 bases, J shed 5 bases, and the junction held 5 bases outside the gene matches. Germline V CDR1 and CDR2: MDHEN, SYDVKM. The CDR3 has 11 amino acids. CDR3 coding DNA: TGTGCCATCCTGGCGGGAGACGAGCAGTACTTC. As protein: CAILAGDEQYF.

This chain connects TRBV5-8 to TRBJ1-5, with D perhaps matching TRBD1 (5 bases). Germline V lookup: CDR1 SGHTS, CDR2 YDEGEE. Trimming removed 3 bases from V and 4 bases from J, with 20 bases in between. This CDR3 is built from 17 residues. CDR3 nucleotides: TGTGCCAGCAGCTCCCTCCCGCAAGGGGCTCTTAATCAGCCCCAGCATTTT. Translated: CASSSLPQGALNQPQHF. Full variable domain (rest looked up from reference TRBV5-8 and TRBJ1-5): EAGVTQSPTHLIKTRGQQATLRCSPISGHTSVYWYQQALGLGLQFLLWYDEGEERNRGNFPPRFSGRQFPNYSSELNVNALELEDSALYLCASSSLPQGALNQPQHFGDGTRLSIL.

The chain carries TRBV29-1 and TRBJ2-1; 7 bases map to TRBD2. Trimming cost V 4 bases and J 2 bases; bases outside gene matches: 8. Germline V gives CDR1 SQVTM, CDR2 ANQGSEA. This CDR3 spans 15 amino acids. This CDR3 is CSVGGAGEAYNEQFF. CDR3 in DNA: TGCAGCGTTGGTGGGGCGGGAGAGGCCTACAATGAGCAGTTCTTC.

Worth noting for this clone: Other nucleotide sequences from this sample produce the same CDR3. This chain connects TRBV29-1 to TRBJ1-2, with a possible D match to TRBD1 (6 bases). The CDR3 is made up of 20 amino acids. With 0 bases removed from V and 4 bases from J, the gap between germline ends came to 30 bases. Germline V gene sequence: CDR1 SQVTM, CDR2 ANQGSEA. The CDR3 DNA reads as TGCAGCGTTGAAGACCCCGGGGGGGGTTTTGGGGGGGGCCGCCCCTATGGCTACACCTTC. Protein product: CSVEDPGGGFGGGRPYGYTF.

The chain employs TRBV5-6 and TRBJ2-5; weak D call: TRBD1 (6 bases). CDR1 and CDR2 from the germline V gene are SGHDT and YYEEEE. This CDR3 has 15 amino acids. The ends were cut back, 4 bases at V and 3 bases at J, with 16 bases in the middle. In DNA form, the CDR3 reads TGTGCCAGCAGCATTCACAGGGTTTTGAAAGAGACCCAGTACTTC. Encoded protein: CASSIHRVLKETQYF.

This rearrangement joins TRBV4-1 to TRBJ2-2; 12 positions agree with TRBD2. Trimming took 4 bases from V and 6 from J; bases not matched to a gene: 6. CDR1 and CDR2 (germline): MGHRA, YSYEKL. The CDR3 is made up of 16 amino acids. In DNA form, the CDR3 reads TGCGCCAGCAGCCGGCCCGGGACTAGCGGGTCCGGGGAGCTGTTTTTT. Translating it yields CASSRPGTSGSGELFF.

This chain joins TRBV27 and TRBJ1-5; D gene unclear. The CDR3 consists of 13 residues. CDR1 MNHEY and CDR2 SMNVEV come from the germline V gene (reference sequence). V was pared by 2 bases and J by 5 bases, with 7 bases between. The CDR3 here is CASSLTPDQPQHF. DNA for the CDR3: TGTGCCAGCAGTTTAACCCCAGATCAGCCCCAGCATTTT.

This clone was seen only once. J is TRBJ1-1 and V is TRBV4-3; 7 bases are shared with TRBD1. The germline gives CDR1 LGHNA, CDR2 YSLEER. With 8 bases clipped from V and 1 base from J, the junction kept 1 base outside the gene matches. CDR3 length: 12 residues. Here the CDR3 reads CASRQGNTEAFF. The DNA of the CDR3 is TGCGCCAGCCGACAGGGGAACACTGAAGCTTTCTTT.

The rearrangement joins TRBV5-1 to TRBJ2-3; weak D call: TRBD2 (5 bases). V lost 5 bases, J lost 0 bases, and 10 bases lay in between. CDR1 is SGHRS, CDR2 YFSETQ, per germline. The length of the CDR3 is 14 residues. The CDR3 DNA reads TGCGCCAGCAGGGTAGCGCCTAGCACAGATACGCAGTATTTT. This sequence encodes CASRVAPSTDTQYF.

The V and J genes are TRBV28 and TRBJ1-5; 8 bases are a match to TRBD1. The V segment lost 4 bases and the J segment 1 base; nucleotides outside the gene matches: 6. Germline V gene sequence: CDR1 MDHEN, CDR2 SYDVKM. There are 16 residues in the CDR3. This CDR3 reads CASSYVRQGSNQPQHF. For the CDR3, the DNA is TGTGCCAGCAGTTATGTCAGACAGGGGAGCAATCAGCCCCAGCATTTT.

This chain joins TRBV9 and TRBJ2-7; D is undetermined. Trimming left V 0 bases short and J 2 bases short, with 9 bases between. The CDR3 extends over 14 amino acids. Germline CDR1 and CDR2: SGDLS and YYNGEE. Here the CDR3 reads CASSVGSLPYEQYF. CDR3 bases: TGTGCCAGCAGCGTAGGGAGTCTTCCCTACGAGCAGTACTTC.

The genes are TRBV28 and TRBJ2-1; 9 bases line up with TRBD2. CDR1 and CDR2 from the germline V gene are MDHEN and SYDVKM. Unmatched junction bases numbered 4, after V lost 5 bases and J lost 2 bases. The CDR3 length is 15 residues. Here the CDR3 DNA reads TGTGCCAGCAGTACACTAGCGGGTCCCTACAATGAGCAGTTCTTC. It is translated as CASSTLAGPYNEQFF. The whole variable domain, filled in from reference TRBV28 and TRBJ2-1, reads DVKVTQSSRYLVKRTGEKVFLECVQDMDHENMFWYRQDPGLGLRLIYFSYDVKMKEKGDIPEGYSVSREKKERFSLILESASTNQTSMYLCASSTLAGPYNEQFFGPGTRLTVL.